This T cell receptor beta chain comes out of a study of blood T cells in healthy people across ages (dated by TCRdb to between 2015 and 2017). Regarding the complete study: In model experiments, roughly one uniquely barcoded TCR beta cDNA molecule per two T cells was captured by template switching. Using deep sequencing normalized with unique cDNA molecular identifiers, the study measured how TCR beta repertoire diversity changes with age. The donors were divided into four age groups: young (average around 16 years), middle-aged (roughly 40), aged (about 62) and long-lived (about 80). Donors of different ages were randomly distributed across sequencing lanes to avoid experimental bias. Using the same blood draw, the study looked at two additional independent replicas of 1 million unique cDNA reads for two donors, one aged 18 to 29 and the other aged 80 or older.

This clonotype was detected ten times or more. Its antigen target is currently unknown. No much larger clone exists at a distance of one base, and base qualities are not known. Overall study outcomes, separate from this receptor: Because donor CMV infection status was unknown, age-related changes in expanded clonotypes were potentially confounded. The long-lived group showed more naive CD4+ T cells, fewer expanded clones and increased TCR diversity than the aged group, suggesting age selection. There was a strong correlation between observed TCR beta diversity and the percentage of naive T cells measured by flow cytometry. As age increased, observed TCR beta diversity per million T cells dropped in a roughly linear way, and a significant reduction was already evident by age about 40. Because profiling used bulk unsorted PBMCs, naive and antigen-experienced compartments could not be compared conclusively. Total diversity estimates from one million sequenced T cells were considered lower bounds and underestimates.

Systemically healthy Caucasian individuals from Russia, 35 to 40 in total and aged roughly 6 to 100 years, were included as donors. About 10 milliliters of peripheral blood were collected from each donor into EDTA-treated Vacutainer tubes. PBMCs were isolated by Ficoll-Paque density-gradient centrifugation, with at least 6.5 million obtained per sample. Trizol reagent was used to extract total RNA from PBMCs, with at least 5 micrograms per sample. For every donor, flow cytometry on a PBMC aliquot measured the percentage of naive CD45RAhigh/CD27high T cells. The library was made by 5' RACE. A second PCR of about 7 to 12 cycles was run with a J-beta primer mix and a sample-barcoded 5' primer. Each TCR beta cDNA molecule received a unique molecular identifier from a template-switch 5' adaptor carrying 12 random nucleotides. Each sample yielded at least 2.5 million CDR3-containing paired-end reads. The Mint cDNA synthesis kit, primed by a TRBC-specific oligonucleotide, was used to synthesize first-strand cDNA from all RNA. Following uracil-DNA glycosylase treatment, all cDNA underwent a first 18-cycle PCR with the universal primers M1SS and BC2_uni_R. For the original study's pipeline: For normalization, 1 million high-quality reads, each with a distinct molecular identifier, were randomly selected from each sample. Reads sharing molecular identifiers were discarded rather than binned into consensus sequences. MiTCR, run with a Q25 quality threshold and the strictest error-elimination algorithm, handled CDR3 identification, clonotype clustering and error correction. A nonparametric unseen species model with Euler transformation was used to estimate lower-bound total TCR beta diversity. Clones were called with MiXCR by TCRdb after fastp trimmed the public reads at Q25, and only in-frame beta chains were retained. Each entry is one CDR3 protein sequence, shown with its most common DNA and genes. None of the V and J calls come from the authors' own analysis; TCRdb made them. The table for this sample lists 1.8 million or so distinct CDR3 sequences; more than 35% of them were counted only once. In total, the top ten clones hold more than 20% of the sample.

CDR1 and CDR2 (SQVTM, ANQGSEA) derive from the germline V gene. CDR3 length: 15 amino acids, cysteine to phenylalanine. CDR3 DNA only is kept here, 45 bases in frame from base 1. Compared with germline, V lacks 4 bases and J lacks 4 bases; bases without a gene match: 10. The receptor was derived from a human donor in good health. This chain joins TRBV29-1 to TRBJ2-5; 9 nucleotides in the junction match TRBD1. Sequencing was done on a sample of blood. The CDR3 sequence is CSVVSETGGLETQYF. The DNA sequence is as follows: TGCAGCGTTGTTTCCGAGACAGGGGGGTTAGAGACCCAGTACTTC.